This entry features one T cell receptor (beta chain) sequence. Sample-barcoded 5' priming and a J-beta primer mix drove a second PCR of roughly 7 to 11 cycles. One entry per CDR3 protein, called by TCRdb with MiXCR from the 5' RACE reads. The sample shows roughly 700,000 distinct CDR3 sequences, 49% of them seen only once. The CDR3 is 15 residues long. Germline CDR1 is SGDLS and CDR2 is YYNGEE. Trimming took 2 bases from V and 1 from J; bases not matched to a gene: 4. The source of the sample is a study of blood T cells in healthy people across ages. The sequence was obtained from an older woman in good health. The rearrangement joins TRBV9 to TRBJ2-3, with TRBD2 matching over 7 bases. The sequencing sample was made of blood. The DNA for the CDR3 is TGTGCCAGCAGCGTGGGAGGGCACGGCACAGATACGCAGTATTTT. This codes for CASSVGGHGTDTQYF.